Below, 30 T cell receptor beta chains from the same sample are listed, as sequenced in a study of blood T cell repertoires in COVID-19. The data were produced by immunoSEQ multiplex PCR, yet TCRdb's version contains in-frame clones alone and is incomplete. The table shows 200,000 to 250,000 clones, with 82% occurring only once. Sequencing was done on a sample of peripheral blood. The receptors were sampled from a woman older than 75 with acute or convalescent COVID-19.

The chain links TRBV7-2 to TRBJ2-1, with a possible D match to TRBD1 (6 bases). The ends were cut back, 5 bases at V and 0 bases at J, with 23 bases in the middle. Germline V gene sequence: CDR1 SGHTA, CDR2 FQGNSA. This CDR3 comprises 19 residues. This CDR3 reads CASSLVGAGTLSSYNEQFF. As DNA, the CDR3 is TGTGCCAGCAGCCTCGTGGGGGCAGGGACCCTTAGCTCCTACAATGAGCAGTTCTTC.

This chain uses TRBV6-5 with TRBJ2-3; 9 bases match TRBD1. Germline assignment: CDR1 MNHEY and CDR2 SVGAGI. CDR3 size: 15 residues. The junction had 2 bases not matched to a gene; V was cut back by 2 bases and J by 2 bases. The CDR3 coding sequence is TGTGCCAGCAGTTACCGGGACAGGGCCACAGATACGCAGTATTTT. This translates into CASSYRDRATDTQYF.

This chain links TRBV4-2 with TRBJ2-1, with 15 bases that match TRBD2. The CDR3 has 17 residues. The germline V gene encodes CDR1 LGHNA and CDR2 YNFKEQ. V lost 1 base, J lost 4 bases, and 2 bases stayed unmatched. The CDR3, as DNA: TGTGCCAGCAGCCAAGCCGGGACTAGCGGGAGGTACAATGAGCAGTTCTTC. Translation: CASSQAGTSGRYNEQFF.

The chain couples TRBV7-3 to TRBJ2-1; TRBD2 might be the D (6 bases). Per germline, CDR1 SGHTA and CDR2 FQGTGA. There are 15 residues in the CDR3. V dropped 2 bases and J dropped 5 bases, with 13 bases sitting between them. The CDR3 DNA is TGTGCCAGCAGCTTATGGGGGACTCCCAACAATGAGCAGTTCTTC. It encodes CASSLWGTPNNEQFF.

The CDR3 loop reads CASSSPGLAGGLAYNEQFF. In DNA, the CDR3 is TGTGCCAGCAGCTCCCCGGGACTAGCGGGGGGGCTTGCCTACAATGAGCAGTTCTTC. V usage is TRBV11-3 and J usage is TRBJ2-1, with 16 bases lining up with TRBD2. CDR3 length equals 19 residues. The germline V gene encodes CDR1 SGHNT and CDR2 YENEEA. V gave up 4 bases and J gave up 2 bases; unmatched junction bases: 8.

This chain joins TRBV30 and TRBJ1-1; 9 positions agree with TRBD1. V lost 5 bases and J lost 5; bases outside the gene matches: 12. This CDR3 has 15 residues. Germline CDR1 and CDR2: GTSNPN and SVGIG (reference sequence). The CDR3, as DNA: TGTGCCTGGGGGTTCCGGGACAGGGATTTTACTGAAGCTTTCTTT. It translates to CAWGFRDRDFTEAFF.

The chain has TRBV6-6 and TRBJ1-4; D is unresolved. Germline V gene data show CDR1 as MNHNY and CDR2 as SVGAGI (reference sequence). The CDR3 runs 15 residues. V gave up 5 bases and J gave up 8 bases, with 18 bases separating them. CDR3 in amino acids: CASSPSRGPREKLFF. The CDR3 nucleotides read TGTGCCAGCAGTCCGTCGAGAGGGCCCAGAGAAAAACTGTTTTTT.

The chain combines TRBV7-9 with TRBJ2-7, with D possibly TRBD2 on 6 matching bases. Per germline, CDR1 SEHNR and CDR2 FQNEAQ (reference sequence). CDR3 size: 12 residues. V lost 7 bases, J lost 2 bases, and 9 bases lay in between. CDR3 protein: CASTGLTYEQYF. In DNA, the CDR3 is TGTGCCAGCACCGGACTAACCTACGAGCAGTACTTC.

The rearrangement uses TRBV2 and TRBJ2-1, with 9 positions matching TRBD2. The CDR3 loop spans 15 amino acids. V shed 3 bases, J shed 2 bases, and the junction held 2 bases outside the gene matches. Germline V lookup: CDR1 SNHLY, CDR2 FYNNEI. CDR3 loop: CASSDERGAYNEQFF. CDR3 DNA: TGTGCCAGCAGTGATGAGCGGGGGGCCTACAATGAGCAGTTCTTC.

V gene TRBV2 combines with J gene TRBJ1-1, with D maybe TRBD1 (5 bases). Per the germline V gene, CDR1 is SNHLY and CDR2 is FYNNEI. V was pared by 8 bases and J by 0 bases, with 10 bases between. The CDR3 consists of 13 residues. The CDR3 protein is CASSQGMNTEAFF. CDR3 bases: TGTGCCAGCTCCCAGGGTATGAACACTGAAGCTTTCTTT.

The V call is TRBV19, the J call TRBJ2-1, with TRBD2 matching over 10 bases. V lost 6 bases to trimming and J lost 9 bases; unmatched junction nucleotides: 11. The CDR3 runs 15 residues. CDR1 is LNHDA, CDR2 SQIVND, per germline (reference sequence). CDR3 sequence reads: CASREVLAGRPEQFF. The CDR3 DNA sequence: TGTGCCAGTAGGGAGGTACTAGCGGGACGCCCTGAGCAGTTCTTC.

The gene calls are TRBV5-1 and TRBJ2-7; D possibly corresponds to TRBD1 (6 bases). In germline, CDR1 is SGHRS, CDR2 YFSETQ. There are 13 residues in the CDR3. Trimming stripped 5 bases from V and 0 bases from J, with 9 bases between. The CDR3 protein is CASRQGLSYEQYF. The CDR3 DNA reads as TGCGCCAGCAGACAGGGCCTCTCCTACGAGCAGTACTTC. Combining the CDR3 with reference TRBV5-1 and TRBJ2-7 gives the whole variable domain KAGVTQTPRYLIKTRGQQVTLSCSPISGHRSVSWYQQTPGQGLQFLFEYFSETQRNKGNFPGRFSGRQFSNSRSEMNVSTLELGDSALYLCASRQGLSYEQYFGPGTRLTVT.

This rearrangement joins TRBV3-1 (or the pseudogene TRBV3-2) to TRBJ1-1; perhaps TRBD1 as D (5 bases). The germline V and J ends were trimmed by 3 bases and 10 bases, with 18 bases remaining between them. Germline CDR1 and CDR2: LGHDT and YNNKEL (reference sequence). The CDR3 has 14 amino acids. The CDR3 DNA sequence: TGTGCCAGCAGCCAGGGGGAGGGAGGGGATGGAGCTTTCTTT. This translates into CASSQGEGGDGAFF.

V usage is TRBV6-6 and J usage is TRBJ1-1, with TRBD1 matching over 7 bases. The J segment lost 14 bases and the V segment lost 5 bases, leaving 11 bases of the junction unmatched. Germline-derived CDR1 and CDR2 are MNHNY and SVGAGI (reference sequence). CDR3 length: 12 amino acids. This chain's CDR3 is CASSPNQGVRFF. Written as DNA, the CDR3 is TGTGCCAGCAGTCCGAACCAGGGGGTACGATTCTTT.

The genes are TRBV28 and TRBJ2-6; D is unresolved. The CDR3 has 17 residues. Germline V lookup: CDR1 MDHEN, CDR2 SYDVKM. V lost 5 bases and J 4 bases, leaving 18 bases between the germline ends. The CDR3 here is CASSPPPRSVGANVLTF. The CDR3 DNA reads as TGTGCCAGCAGTCCCCCCCCACGCTCAGTCGGGGCCAACGTCCTGACTTTC. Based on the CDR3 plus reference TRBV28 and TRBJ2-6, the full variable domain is DVKVTQSSRYLVKRTGEKVFLECVQDMDHENMFWYRQDPGLGLRLIYFSYDVKMKEKGDIPEGYSVSREKKERFSLILESASTNQTSMYLCASSPPPRSVGANVLTFGAGSRLTVL.

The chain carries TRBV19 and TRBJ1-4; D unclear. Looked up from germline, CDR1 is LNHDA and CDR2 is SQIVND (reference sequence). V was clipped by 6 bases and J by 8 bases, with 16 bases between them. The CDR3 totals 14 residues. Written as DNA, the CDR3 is TGTGCCAGTAGCCGCGAGTGGCGGCAGGAAAAACTGTTTTTT. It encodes CASSREWRQEKLFF.

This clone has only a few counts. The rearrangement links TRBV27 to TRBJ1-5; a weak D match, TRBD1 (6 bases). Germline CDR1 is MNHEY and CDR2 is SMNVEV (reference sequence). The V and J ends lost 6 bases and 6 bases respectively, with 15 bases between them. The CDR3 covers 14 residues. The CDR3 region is CASSRDRPGQPQHF. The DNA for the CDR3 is TGTGCCAGCAGCCGAGACAGGCCCGGTCAGCCCCAGCATTTT.

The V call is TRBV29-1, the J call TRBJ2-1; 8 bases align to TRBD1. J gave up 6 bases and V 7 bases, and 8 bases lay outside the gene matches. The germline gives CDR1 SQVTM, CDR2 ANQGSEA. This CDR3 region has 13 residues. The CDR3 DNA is TGCAGCGGTGGGACAGGTGGTTTCAATGAGCAGTTCTTC. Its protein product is CSGGTGGFNEQFF.

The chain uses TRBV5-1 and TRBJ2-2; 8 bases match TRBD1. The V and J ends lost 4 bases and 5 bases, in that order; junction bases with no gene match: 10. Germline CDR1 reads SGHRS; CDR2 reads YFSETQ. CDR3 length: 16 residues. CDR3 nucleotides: TGCGCCAGCAGCCTGGAGGGCAGGGGGCGGACCGGGGAGCTGTTTTTT. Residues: CASSLEGRGRTGELFF.

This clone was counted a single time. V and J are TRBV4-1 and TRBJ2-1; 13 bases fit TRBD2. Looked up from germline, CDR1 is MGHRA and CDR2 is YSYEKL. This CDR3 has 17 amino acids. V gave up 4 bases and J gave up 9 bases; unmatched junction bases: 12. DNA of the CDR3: TGCGCCAGCAGCCCGTCCCTAACTAGCGGGGGGGCCGGTGAGCAGTTCTTC. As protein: CASSPSLTSGGAGEQFF.

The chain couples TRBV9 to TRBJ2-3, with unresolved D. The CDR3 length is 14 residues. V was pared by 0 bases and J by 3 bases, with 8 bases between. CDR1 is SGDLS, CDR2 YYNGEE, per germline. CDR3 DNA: TGTGCCAGCAGCGTAGGCTCCCAGACAGATACGCAGTATTTT. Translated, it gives CASSVGSQTDTQYF.

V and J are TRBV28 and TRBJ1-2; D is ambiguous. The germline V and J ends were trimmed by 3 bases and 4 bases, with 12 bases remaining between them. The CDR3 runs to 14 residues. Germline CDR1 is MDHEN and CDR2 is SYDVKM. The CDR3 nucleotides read TGTGCCAGCAGTTTTGGAGGGCTCGGCTATGGCTACACCTTC. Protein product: CASSFGGLGYGYTF.

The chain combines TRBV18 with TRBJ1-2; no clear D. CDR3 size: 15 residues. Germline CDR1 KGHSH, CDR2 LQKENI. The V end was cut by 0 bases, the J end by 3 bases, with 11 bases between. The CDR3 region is CASSPPVAADYGYTF. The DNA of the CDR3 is TGTGCCAGCTCACCACCGGTGGCAGCGGACTATGGCTACACCTTC.

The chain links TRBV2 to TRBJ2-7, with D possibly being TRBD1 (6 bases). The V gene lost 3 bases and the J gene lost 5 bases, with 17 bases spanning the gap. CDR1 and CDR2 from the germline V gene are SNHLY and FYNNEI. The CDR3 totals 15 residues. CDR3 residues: CASSELRGFPNEQYF. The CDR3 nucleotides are TGTGCCAGCAGTGAGCTCAGGGGCTTTCCTAACGAGCAGTACTTC.

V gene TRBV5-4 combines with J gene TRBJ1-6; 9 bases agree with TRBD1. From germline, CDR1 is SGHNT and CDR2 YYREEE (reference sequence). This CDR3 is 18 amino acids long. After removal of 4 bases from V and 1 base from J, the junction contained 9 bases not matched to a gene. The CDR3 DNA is TGTGCCAGCAGCGCCGACAGGGGGTCTGGGTCCTATAATTCACCCCTCCACTTT. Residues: CASSADRGSGSYNSPLHF. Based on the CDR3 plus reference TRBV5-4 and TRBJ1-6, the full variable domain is ETGVTQSPTHLIKTRGQQVTLRCSSQSGHNTVSWYQQALGQGPQFIFQYYREEENGRGNFPPRFSGLQFPNYSSELNVNALELDDSALYLCASSADRGSGSYNSPLHFGNGTRLTVT.

CDR3 in DNA: TGCAGTGCTAGTGTCAGGGGGCGAGAGACCCAGTACTTC. Its protein is CSASVRGRETQYF. The genes are TRBV20-1 and TRBJ2-5; 8 bases map to TRBD1. V lost 3 bases, J lost 4 bases, and 4 bases stayed unmatched. CDR3 length: 13 amino acids. Germline loops: CDR1 DFQATT, CDR2 SNEGSKA (reference sequence).

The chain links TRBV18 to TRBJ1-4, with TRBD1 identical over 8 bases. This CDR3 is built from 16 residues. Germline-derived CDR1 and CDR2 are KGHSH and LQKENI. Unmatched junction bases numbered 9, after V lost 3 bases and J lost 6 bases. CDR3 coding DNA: TGTGCCAGCTCACCCCAGGAACAGGGGGGATATGAAAAACTGTTTTTT. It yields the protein CASSPQEQGGYEKLFF.

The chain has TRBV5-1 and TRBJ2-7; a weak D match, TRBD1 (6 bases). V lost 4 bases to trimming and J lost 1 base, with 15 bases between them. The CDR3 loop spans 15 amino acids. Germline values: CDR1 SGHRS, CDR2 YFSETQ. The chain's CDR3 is CASSLTGTESYEQYF. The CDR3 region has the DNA TGCGCCAGCAGCCTTACAGGGACGGAGTCCTACGAGCAGTACTTC.

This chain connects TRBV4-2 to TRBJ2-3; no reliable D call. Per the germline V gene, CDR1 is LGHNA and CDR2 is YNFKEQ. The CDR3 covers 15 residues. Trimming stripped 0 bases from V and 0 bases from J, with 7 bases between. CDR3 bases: TGTGCCAGCAGCCAAGAGGAGAGGAGCACAGATACGCAGTATTTT. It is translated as CASSQEERSTDTQYF.

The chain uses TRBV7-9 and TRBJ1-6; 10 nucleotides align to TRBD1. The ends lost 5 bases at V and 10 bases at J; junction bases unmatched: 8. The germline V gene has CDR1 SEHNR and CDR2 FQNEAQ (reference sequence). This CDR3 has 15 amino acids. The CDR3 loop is CASSIGQGVGSPLHF. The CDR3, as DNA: TGTGCCAGCAGCATAGGACAGGGGGTTGGCTCACCCCTCCACTTT.